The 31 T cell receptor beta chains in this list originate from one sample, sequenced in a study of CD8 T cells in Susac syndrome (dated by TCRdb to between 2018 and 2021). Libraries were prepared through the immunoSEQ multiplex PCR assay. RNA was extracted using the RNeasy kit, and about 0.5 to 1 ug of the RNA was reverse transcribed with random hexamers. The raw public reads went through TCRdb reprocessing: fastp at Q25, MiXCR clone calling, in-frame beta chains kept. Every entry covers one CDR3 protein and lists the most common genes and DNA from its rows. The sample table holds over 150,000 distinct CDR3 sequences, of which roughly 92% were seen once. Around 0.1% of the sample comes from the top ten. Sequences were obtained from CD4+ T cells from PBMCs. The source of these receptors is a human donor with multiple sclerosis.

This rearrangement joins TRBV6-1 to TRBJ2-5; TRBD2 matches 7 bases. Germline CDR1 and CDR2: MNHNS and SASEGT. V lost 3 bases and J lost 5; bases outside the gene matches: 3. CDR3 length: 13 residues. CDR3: CASSDGTIETQYF. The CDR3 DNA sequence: TGTGCCAGCAGTGACGGGACTATTGAGACCCAGTACTTC.

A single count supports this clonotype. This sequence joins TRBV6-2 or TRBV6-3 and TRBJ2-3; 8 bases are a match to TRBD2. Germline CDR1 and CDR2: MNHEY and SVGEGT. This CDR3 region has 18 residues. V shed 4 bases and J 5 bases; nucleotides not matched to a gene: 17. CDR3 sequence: CASSSNSGLVGPGDTQYF. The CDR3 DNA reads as TGTGCCAGCAGTTCGAACTCGGGACTAGTTGGACCGGGAGATACGCAGTATTTT.

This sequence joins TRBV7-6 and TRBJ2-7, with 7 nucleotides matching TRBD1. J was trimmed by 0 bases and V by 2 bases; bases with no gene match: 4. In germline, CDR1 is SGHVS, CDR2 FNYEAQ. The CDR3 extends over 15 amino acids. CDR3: CASSLQTGFSYEQYF. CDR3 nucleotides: TGTGCCAGCAGCTTACAGACAGGGTTCTCCTACGAGCAGTACTTC. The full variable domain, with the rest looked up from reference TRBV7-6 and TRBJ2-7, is GAGVSQSPRYKVTKRGQDVALRCDPISGHVSLYWYRQALGQGPEFLTYFNYEAQQDKSGLPNDRFSAERPEGSISTLTIQRTEQRDSAMYRCASSLQTGFSYEQYFGPGTRLTVT.

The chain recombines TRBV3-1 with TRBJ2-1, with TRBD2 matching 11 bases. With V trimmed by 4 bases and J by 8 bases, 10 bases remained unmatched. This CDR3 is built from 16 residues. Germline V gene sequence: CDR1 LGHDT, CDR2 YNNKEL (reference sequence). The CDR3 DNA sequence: TGTGCCAGCAGCCCGATAGCGGGGGGGCGGGATTATGAGCAGTTCTTC. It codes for CASSPIAGGRDYEQFF.

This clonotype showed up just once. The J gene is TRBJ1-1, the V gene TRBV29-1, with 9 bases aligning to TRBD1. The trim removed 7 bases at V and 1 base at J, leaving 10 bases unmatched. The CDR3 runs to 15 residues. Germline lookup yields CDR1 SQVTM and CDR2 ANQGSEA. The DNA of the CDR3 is TGCAGCGGTCGTAGGACAGGGGCTCCGAACACTGAAGCTTTCTTT. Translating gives CSGRRTGAPNTEAFF.

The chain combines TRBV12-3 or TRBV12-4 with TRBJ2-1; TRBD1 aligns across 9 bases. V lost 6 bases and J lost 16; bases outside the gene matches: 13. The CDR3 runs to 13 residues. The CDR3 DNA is TGTGCCAGCAGCCGGGGTGGGGGACAGGGAGCATTCTTC. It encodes CASSRGGGQGAFF.

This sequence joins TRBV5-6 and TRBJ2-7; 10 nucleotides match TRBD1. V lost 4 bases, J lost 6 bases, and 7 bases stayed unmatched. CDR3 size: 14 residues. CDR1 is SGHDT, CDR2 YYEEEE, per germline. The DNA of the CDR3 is TGTGCCAGCAGCGCAGGGGACAGGGGCCGCGAGCAGTACTTC. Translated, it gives CASSAGDRGREQYF. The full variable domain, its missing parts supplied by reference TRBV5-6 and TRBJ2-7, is DAGVTQSPTHLIKTRGQQVTLRCSPKSGHDTVSWYQQALGQGPQFIFQYYEEEERQRGNFPDRFSGHQFPNYSSELNVNALLLGDSALYLCASSAGDRGREQYFGPGTRLTVT.

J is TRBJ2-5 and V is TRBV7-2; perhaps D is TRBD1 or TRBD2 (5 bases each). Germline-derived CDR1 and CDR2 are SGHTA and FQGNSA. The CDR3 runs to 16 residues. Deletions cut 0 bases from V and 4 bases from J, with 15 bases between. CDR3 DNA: TGTGCCAGCAGCTTAGCAAGACTAAGGGGAGCAGAGACCCAGTACTTC. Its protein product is CASSLARLRGAETQYF.

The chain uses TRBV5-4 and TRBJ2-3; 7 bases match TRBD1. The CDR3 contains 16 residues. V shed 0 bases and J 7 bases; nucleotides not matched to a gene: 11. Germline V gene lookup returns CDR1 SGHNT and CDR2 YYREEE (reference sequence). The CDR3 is CASSLGGTASRNTQYF. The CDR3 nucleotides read TGTGCCAGCAGCTTGGGGGGGACAGCCTCGAGGAATACGCAGTATTTT.

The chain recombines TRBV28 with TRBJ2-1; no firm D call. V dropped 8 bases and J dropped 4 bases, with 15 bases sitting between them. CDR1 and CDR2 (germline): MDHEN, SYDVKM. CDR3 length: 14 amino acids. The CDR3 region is CASLSSPRYNEQFF. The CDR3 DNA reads TGTGCCAGCTTGAGCTCCCCTCGGTACAATGAGCAGTTCTTC.

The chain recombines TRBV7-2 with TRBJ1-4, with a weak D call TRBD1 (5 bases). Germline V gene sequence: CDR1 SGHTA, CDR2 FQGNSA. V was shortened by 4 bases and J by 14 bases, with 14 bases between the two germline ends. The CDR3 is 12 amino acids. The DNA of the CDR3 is TGTGCCAGCAGCTCTACAGGAGGAGGGCTGTTTTTT. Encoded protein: CASSSTGGGLFF.

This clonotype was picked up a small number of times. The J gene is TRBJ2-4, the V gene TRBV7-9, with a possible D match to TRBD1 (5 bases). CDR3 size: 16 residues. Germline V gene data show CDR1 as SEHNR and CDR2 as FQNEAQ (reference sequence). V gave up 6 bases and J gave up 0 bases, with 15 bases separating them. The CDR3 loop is CASSLGAGLAKNIQYF. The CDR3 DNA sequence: TGTGCCAGCAGTCTAGGGGCAGGGCTAGCCAAAAACATTCAGTACTTC.

The CDR3 DNA reads as TGTGCCAGCCAGTCACGCGGATTAGCGGAAGAGACCCAGTACTTC. Protein sequence: CASQSRGLAEETQYF. This chain links TRBV6-2 or TRBV6-3 with TRBJ2-5; D might be TRBD2 (6 bases). CDR1 is MNHEY and CDR2 is SVGEGT in the germline V gene. Trimming took off 8 bases at V and 3 bases at J, with 19 bases between the two ends. The CDR3 consists of 15 residues.

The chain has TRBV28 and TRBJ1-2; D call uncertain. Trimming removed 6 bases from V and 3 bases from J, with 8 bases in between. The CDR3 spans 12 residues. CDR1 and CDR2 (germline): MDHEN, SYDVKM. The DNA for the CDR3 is TGTGCCAGCAGCTTGACCTACTATGGCTACACCTTC. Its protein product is CASSLTYYGYTF.

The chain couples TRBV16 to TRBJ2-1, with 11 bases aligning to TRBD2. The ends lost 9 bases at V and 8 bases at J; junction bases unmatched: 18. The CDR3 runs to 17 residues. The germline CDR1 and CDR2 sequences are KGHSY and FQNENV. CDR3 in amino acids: CASTQLSGLAEMDEQFF. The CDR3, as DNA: TGTGCCAGTACACAATTATCGGGACTAGCGGAAATGGATGAGCAGTTCTTC.

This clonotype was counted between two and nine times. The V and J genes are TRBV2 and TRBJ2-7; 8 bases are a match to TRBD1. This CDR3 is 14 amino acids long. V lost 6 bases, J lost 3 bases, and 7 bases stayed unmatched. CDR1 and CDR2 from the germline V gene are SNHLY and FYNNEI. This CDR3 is CASRGQGAVYEQYF. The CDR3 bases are TGTGCCAGCAGGGGTCAGGGGGCAGTCTACGAGCAGTACTTC.

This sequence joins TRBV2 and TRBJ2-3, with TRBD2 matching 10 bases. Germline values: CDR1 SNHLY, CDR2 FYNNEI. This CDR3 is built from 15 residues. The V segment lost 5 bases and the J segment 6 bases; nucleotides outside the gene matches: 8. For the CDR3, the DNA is TGTGCCAGCAGTCGGAGCGGGGGGGCCTCGGATACGCAGTATTTT. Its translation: CASSRSGGASDTQYF.

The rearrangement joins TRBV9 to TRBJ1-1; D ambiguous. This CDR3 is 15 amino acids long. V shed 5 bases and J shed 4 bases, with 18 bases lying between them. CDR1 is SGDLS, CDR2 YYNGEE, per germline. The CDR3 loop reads CASSYQRELVTEAFF. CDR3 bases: TGTGCCAGCAGTTACCAAAGGGAGTTGGTCACTGAAGCTTTCTTT.

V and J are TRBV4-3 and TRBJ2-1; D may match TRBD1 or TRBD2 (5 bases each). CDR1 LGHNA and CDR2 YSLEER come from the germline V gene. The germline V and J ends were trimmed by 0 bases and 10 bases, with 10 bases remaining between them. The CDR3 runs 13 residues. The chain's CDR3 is CASSQDLGTEQFF. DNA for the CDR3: TGCGCCAGCAGCCAAGATCTCGGGACCGAGCAGTTCTTC.

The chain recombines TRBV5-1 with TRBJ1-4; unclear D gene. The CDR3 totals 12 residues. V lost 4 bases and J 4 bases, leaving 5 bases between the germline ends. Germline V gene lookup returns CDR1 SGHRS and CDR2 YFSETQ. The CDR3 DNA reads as TGCGCCAGCAGCGTCGATAATGAAAAACTGTTTTTT. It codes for CASSVDNEKLFF. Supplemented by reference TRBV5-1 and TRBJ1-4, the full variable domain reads KAGVTQTPRYLIKTRGQQVTLSCSPISGHRSVSWYQQTPGQGLQFLFEYFSETQRNKGNFPGRFSGRQFSNSRSEMNVSTLELGDSALYLCASSVDNEKLFFGSGTQLSVL.

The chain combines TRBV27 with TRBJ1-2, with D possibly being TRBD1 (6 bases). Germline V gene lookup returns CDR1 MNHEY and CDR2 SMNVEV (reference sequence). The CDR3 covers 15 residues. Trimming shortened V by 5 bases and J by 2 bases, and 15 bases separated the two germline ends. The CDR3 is CASSPRVGGNYGYTF. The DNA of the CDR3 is TGTGCCAGCAGTCCGCGGGTCGGGGGCAACTATGGCTACACCTTC.

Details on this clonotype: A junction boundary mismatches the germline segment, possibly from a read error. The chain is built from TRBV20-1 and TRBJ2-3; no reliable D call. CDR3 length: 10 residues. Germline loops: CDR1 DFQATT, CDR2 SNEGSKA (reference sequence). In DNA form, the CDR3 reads TGCAGTGCTAGCATAGATACGCAGTATTTT. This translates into CSASIDTQYF.

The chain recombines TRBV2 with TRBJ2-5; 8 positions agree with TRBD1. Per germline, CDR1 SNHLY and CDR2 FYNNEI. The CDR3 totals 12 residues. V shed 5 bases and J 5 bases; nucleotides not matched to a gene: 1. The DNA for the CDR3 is TGTGCCAGCAGTCAGGGGGCCGAGACCCAGTACTTC. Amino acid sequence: CASSQGAETQYF.

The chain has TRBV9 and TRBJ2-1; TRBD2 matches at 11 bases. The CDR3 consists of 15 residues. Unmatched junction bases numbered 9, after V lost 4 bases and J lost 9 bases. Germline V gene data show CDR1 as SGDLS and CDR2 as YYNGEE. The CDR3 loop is CASSPQTSGNGEQFF. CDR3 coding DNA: TGTGCCAGCAGCCCTCAGACTAGCGGGAACGGTGAGCAGTTCTTC. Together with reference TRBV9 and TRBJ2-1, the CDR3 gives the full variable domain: DSGVTQTPKHLITATGQRVTLRCSPRSGDLSVYWYQQSLDQGLQFLIQYYNGEERAKGNILERFSAQQFPDLHSELNLSSLELGDSALYFCASSPQTSGNGEQFFGPGTRLTVL.

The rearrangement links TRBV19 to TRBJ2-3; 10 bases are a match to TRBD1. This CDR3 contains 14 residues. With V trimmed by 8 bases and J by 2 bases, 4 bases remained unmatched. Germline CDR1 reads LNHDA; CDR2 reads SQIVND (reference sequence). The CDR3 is CASGDRGLTDTQYF. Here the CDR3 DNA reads TGTGCCAGTGGGGACAGGGGCCTCACAGATACGCAGTATTTT.

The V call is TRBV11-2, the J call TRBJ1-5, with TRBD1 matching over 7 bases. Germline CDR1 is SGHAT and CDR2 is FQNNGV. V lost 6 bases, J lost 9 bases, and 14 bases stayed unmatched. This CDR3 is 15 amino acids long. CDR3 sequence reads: CASRPITGDYGPQHF. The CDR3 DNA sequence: TGTGCCAGCAGACCGATAACAGGGGATTATGGGCCCCAGCATTTT.

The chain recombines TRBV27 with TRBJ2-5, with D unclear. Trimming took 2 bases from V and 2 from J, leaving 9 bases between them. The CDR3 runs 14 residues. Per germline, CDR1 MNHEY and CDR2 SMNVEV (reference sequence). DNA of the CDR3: TGTGCCAGCAGTTTAATGGCTCAACAAGAGACCCAGTACTTC. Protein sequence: CASSLMAQQETQYF.

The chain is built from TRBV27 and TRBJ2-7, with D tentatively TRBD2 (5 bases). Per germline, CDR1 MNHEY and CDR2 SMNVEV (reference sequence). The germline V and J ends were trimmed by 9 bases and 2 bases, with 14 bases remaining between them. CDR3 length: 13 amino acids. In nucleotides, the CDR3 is TGTGCCAGACTAGAACGGAAAGCCTACGAGCAGTACTTC. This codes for CARLERKAYEQYF.

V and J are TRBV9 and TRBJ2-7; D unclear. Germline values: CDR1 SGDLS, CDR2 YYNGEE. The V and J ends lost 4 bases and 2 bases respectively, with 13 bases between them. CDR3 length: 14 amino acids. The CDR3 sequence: CASSLSGSPYEQYF. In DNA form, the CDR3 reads TGTGCCAGCAGCCTTTCAGGTTCCCCCTACGAGCAGTACTTC.

CDR3 DNA: TGTGCCAGCCTTTCCAGGGGAACTGAAGCTTTCTTT. Translation: CASLSRGTEAFF. The chain employs TRBV12-3 or TRBV12-4 and TRBJ1-1, with a possible D match to TRBD1 (6 bases). The V gene lost 8 bases and the J gene lost 5 bases, with 12 bases spanning the gap. This CDR3 contains 12 residues.

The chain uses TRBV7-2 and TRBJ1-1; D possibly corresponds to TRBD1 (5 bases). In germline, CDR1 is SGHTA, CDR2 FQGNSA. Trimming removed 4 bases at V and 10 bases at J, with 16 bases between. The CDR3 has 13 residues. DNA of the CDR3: TGTGCCAGCAGCTGGTGGTGGGGCGGGGGAGCTTTCTTT. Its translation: CASSWWWGGGAFF.